This paragraph covers one T cell receptor beta chain sequence. What it recognizes is unknown. Looked up from germline, CDR1 is MDHEN and CDR2 is SYDVKM. The CDR3 runs to 18 residues. V was shortened by 5 bases and J by 4 bases, with 26 bases between the two germline ends. These data belong to a study of shared clonotypes between healthy human individuals. General study points: Shared across a few donors were around 5% of the naive CD4 clonotypes. Generation of non-shared clonotypes was less probable than generation of clonotypes shared by all four donors. The donor pool, a small one, limited the genetic and exposure-history diversity represented.

Each subset's genomic DNA was shared equally among a number of immunoSEQ plates. Clones were sequenced by immunoSEQ multiplex PCR, and TCRdb holds only the in-frame ones, with some missing. The sample lists over a million clones; about 84% were seen once. The chain employs TRBV28 and TRBJ1-2; TRBD1 might be the D (6 bases). Sequenced input: memory CD4+ T cells from PBMCs. Subset reported: CD45RA-negative fraction. This TCR was sampled from a man between 18 and 35 years old in good health. Some clones in this sample may be carry-over from other donors' samples. CDR3 residues: CASSPLGGSPAATYGYTF. Here the CDR3 DNA reads TGTGCCAGCAGTCCCCTGGGGGGCAGCCCAGCCGCGACCTATGGCTACACCTTC.